These 21 T cell receptor beta chains were sequenced from one sample in a study of T cell responses to AZD1222 COVID-19 vaccine. Sequencing used immunoSEQ multiplex PCR; TCRdb keeps in-frame clones, though not all of them. The sample yields approximately 120,000 clones, more than 80% seen once. Sequenced material: peripheral blood, taken on day 0 of AZD1222 vaccination. The receptor source for this set is an adult in good health.

The V and J genes are TRBV5-6 and TRBJ1-1; D call uncertain. CDR3 length: 15 amino acids. From germline, CDR1 is SGHDT and CDR2 YYEEEE. The V end lost 0 bases, the J end lost 0 bases, and 9 bases lay between the germline ends. The CDR3 bases are TGTGCCAGCAGCTTGGGGTGGGCTATGAACACTGAAGCTTTCTTT. Encoded protein: CASSLGWAMNTEAFF. Based on the CDR3 plus reference TRBV5-6 and TRBJ1-1, the full variable domain is DAGVTQSPTHLIKTRGQQVTLRCSPKSGHDTVSWYQQALGQGPQFIFQYYEEEERQRGNFPDRFSGHQFPNYSSELNVNALLLGDSALYLCASSLGWAMNTEAFFGQGTRLTVV.

This clone was counted many times. The V and J genes are TRBV28 and TRBJ1-6; D perhaps matches TRBD1 (6 bases). The CDR3 has 14 residues. The V end was cut by 5 bases, the J end by 5 bases, with 10 bases between. Germline V CDR1 and CDR2: MDHEN, SYDVKM. The CDR3 coding sequence is TGTGCCAGCAGTCGGGACATAAATAATTCACCCCTCCACTTT. Its translation: CASSRDINNSPLHF.

The chain joins TRBV5-1 to TRBJ2-1; D tentatively reads TRBD1 or TRBD2 (5 bases each). Trimming took off 0 bases at V and 3 bases at J, with 13 bases between the two ends. This CDR3 has 16 residues. Germline V gives CDR1 SGHRS, CDR2 YFSETQ. The DNA of the CDR3 is TGCGCCAGCAGCTTGGAGGGGAGCCGAAACTACAATGAGCAGTTCTTC. Translated: CASSLEGSRNYNEQFF.

This clone was seen at least ten times. The chain is built from TRBV28 and TRBJ1-5; 8 nucleotides align to TRBD1. The V segment lost 3 bases and the J segment 3 bases; nucleotides outside the gene matches: 4. The CDR3 spans 15 residues. Germline V gene data show CDR1 as MDHEN and CDR2 as SYDVKM. As DNA, the CDR3 is TGTGCCAGCAGTTTTGGGGACAGGCCCAATCAGCCCCAGCATTTT. This translates into CASSFGDRPNQPQHF.

J is TRBJ1-6 and V is TRBV4-2; D unclear. CDR1 is LGHNA and CDR2 is YNFKEQ in the germline V gene. CDR3 length: 17 residues. Trimming left V 0 bases short and J 5 bases short, with 14 bases between. The CDR3 DNA reads TGTGCCAGCAGCCAAGAGAGTCCCGGTTCACATAATTCACCCCTCCACTTT. This gives the protein CASSQESPGSHNSPLHF.

As DNA, the CDR3 is TGTGCCAGCACCCCACGATCGGTAGGATTCGGGGAGCTGTTTTTT. Protein: CASTPRSVGFGELFF. The chain links TRBV9 to TRBJ2-2; D gene uncertain. Germline lookup yields CDR1 SGDLS and CDR2 YYNGEE. V lost 6 bases and J lost 7, with 19 bases in between. The CDR3 is made up of 15 amino acids.

This clone showed up just once. This CDR3 reads CASSQGTGVGGYTF. CDR3 DNA sequence: TGTGCCAGCAGCCAAGGGACAGGGGTTGGCGGCTACACCTTC. The genes are TRBV7-2 and TRBJ1-2, with 10 bases identical to TRBD1. The CDR3 extends over 14 amino acids. Germline V gene data show CDR1 as SGHTA and CDR2 as FQGNSA. Trimming cost V 5 bases and J 8 bases; bases outside gene matches: 8.

This rearrangement joins TRBV2 to TRBJ1-2; 8 nucleotides align to TRBD1. Germline V gene sequence: CDR1 SNHLY, CDR2 FYNNEI. CDR3 length: 14 residues. Trimming at V came to 5 bases and at J to 5 bases, leaving 7 bases not matched to a gene. For the CDR3, the DNA is TGTGCCAGCAGTCAACAGGGGGTTGGTTATGGCTACACCTTC. Its translation: CASSQQGVGYGYTF.

The chain combines TRBV4-1 with TRBJ2-7; D ambiguous. The CDR3 extends over 10 amino acids. Trimming left V 7 bases short and J 4 bases short, with 5 bases between. From germline, CDR1 is MGHRA and CDR2 YSYEKL. The CDR3 reads CASKHYEQYF. In DNA, the CDR3 is TGCGCCAGCAAACATTACGAGCAGTACTTC.

The CDR3 is CASSLNPGTSGSATQYF. The CDR3 DNA is TGCGCCAGCAGCTTGAACCCCGGGACTAGCGGGAGTGCTACGCAGTATTTT. This sequence joins TRBV5-1 and TRBJ2-3, with TRBD2 matching 14 bases. The V gene's germline CDR1 is SGHRS and CDR2 YFSETQ. This CDR3 spans 17 amino acids. With 1 base clipped from V and 8 bases from J, the junction kept 9 bases outside the gene matches.

The chain recombines TRBV21-1 with TRBJ1-5. TRBV21-1 is listed as a pseudogene. The length of the CDR3 is 15 residues. The chain's CDR3 is CASSKEEGSNQPQHF. CDR3 sequence (DNA): TGTGCCAGCAGCAAAGAGGAGGGTAGCAATCAGCCCCAGCATTTT.

The chain recombines TRBV10-3 with TRBJ1-2; 7 nucleotides line up with TRBD1. Trimming at V came to 6 bases and at J to 0 bases, leaving 13 bases not matched to a gene. The CDR3 totals 17 residues. The germline CDR1 and CDR2 sequences are ENHRY and SYGVKD. In nucleotides, the CDR3 is TGTGCCATCAGGGGGACAACCGGGACAGAAGCTAACTATGGCTACACCTTC. The encoded protein is CAIRGTTGTEANYGYTF.

The chain recombines TRBV28 with TRBJ2-7; no reliable D call. This CDR3 spans 13 amino acids. Germline V gives CDR1 MDHEN, CDR2 SYDVKM. The V gene lost 10 bases and the J gene lost 7 bases, with 20 bases spanning the gap. Here the CDR3 DNA reads TGTGCCACCACCAACTCTGAAAGTATTGAGCAGTACTTC. This translates into CATTNSESIEQYF.

The gene calls are TRBV6-5 and TRBJ2-7; D is unresolved. Trimming left V 2 bases short and J 2 bases short, with 10 bases between. CDR3 length: 14 residues. Germline V lookup: CDR1 MNHEY, CDR2 SVGAGI. The CDR3 nucleotides read TGTGCCAGCAGTTACAATCCTACCACCTACGAGCAGTACTTC. It yields the protein CASSYNPTTYEQYF.

The V gene is TRBV14, the J gene TRBJ1-3, with TRBD1 matching over 7 bases. The length of the CDR3 is 18 residues. Losses at the gene ends were 1 base for V and 0 bases for J; bases not matched to a gene: 9. CDR1 is SGHDN, CDR2 FVKESK, per germline. This chain's CDR3 is CASSQVTGLYSSGNTIYF. The DNA of the CDR3 is TGTGCCAGCAGCCAAGTGACAGGGCTTTACTCCTCTGGAAACACCATATATTTT.

This chain joins TRBV4-1 and TRBJ1-2; 10 nucleotides match TRBD1. Germline loops: CDR1 MGHRA, CDR2 YSYEKL. V lost 5 bases, J lost 4 bases, and 13 bases stayed unmatched. The CDR3 is 17 amino acids. This chain's CDR3 is CASSSQGQGVPLYGYTF. The CDR3 bases are TGCGCCAGCAGCTCACAAGGACAGGGGGTGCCCCTCTATGGCTACACCTTC.

The genes are TRBV28 and TRBJ2-3; 8 bases agree with TRBD1. The V gene's germline CDR1 is MDHEN and CDR2 SYDVKM. V lost 6 bases to trimming and J lost 4 bases; unmatched junction nucleotides: 6. The CDR3 runs 14 residues. Written as DNA, the CDR3 is TGTGCCAGCAGACGGACAGGGACCTCAGATACGCAGTATTTT. This gives the protein CASRRTGTSDTQYF.

The chain couples TRBV7-2 to TRBJ1-4, with D possibly TRBD1 on 5 matching bases. Per germline, CDR1 SGHTA and CDR2 FQGNSA. CDR3 length equals 14 residues. V shed 2 bases and J shed 6 bases, with 10 bases lying between them. The CDR3 DNA sequence: TGTGCCAGCAGCTTATCTGGGACGGATGAAAAACTGTTTTTT. Translation gives CASSLSGTDEKLFF.

The sample holds one count of this clone. V gene TRBV7-2 combines with J gene TRBJ1-3, with TRBD1 matching 8 bases. The CDR3 consists of 15 residues. Per the germline V gene, CDR1 is SGHTA and CDR2 is FQGNSA. J lost 4 bases, V lost 6 bases, and 8 bases had no gene match. The CDR3 nucleotides are TGTGCCAGCAGAGAAGGACAGGGAAACGGAAACACCATATATTTT. Its protein product is CASREGQGNGNTIYF.

The chain links TRBV27 to TRBJ1-3, with no clear D. V was shortened by 11 bases and J by 4 bases, with 18 bases between the two germline ends. CDR3 size: 14 residues. Germline-derived CDR1 and CDR2 are MNHEY and SMNVEV (reference sequence). The CDR3: CASLYGLAGNTIYF. The CDR3 DNA reads TGTGCCTCCCTATATGGTCTGGCAGGAAACACCATATATTTT.

The chain carries TRBV15 and TRBJ1-1; maybe TRBD1 (5 bases). Germline assignment: CDR1 LNHNV and CDR2 YYDKDF (reference sequence). V shed 6 bases and J shed 4 bases, with 15 bases lying between them. This CDR3 contains 14 residues. In nucleotides, the CDR3 is TGTGCCACCAGGGGGGTGGGAGGTGGCACTGAAGCTTTCTTT. Translation: CATRGVGGGTEAFF.